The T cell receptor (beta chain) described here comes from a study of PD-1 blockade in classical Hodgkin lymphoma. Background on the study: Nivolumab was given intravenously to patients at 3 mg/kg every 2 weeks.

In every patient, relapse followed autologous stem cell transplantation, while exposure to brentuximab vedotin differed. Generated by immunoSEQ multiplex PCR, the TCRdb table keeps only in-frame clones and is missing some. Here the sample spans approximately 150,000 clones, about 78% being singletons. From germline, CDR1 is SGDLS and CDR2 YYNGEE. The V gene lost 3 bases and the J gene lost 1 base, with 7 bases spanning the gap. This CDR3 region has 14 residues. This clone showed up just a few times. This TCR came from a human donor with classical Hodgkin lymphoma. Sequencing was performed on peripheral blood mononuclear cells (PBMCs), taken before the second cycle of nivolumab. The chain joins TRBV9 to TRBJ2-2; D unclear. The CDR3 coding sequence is TGTGCCAGCAGCGCCTCCCTGAACACCGGGGAGCTGTTTTTT. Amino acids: CASSASLNTGELFF. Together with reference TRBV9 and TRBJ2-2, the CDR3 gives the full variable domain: DSGVTQTPKHLITATGQRVTLRCSPRSGDLSVYWYQQSLDQGLQFLIQYYNGEERAKGNILERFSAQQFPDLHSELNLSSLELGDSALYFCASSASLNTGELFFGEGSRLTVL.